This T cell receptor beta chain appears in the sequencing data of a study of OX40 agonist ivuxolimab in advanced cancers. The V gene's germline CDR1 is LNHDA and CDR2 SQIVND (reference sequence). V gave up 7 bases and J gave up 0 bases; unmatched junction bases: 4. This CDR3 comprises 15 residues. The repertoire was sequenced with immunoSEQ multiplex PCR; TCRdb's copy has only in-frame clones and lacks some. The repertoire holds 35,000 to 40,000 clones, approximately 90% seen once, with about 13% in the top ten. The clonotype was recovered from an adult with an advanced solid tumor such as melanoma, head and neck, liver or kidney cancer. The sample here was CD4+ or CD8+ T cells sorted from blood, taken in a trial of the OX40 agonist ivuxolimab. This sequence joins TRBV19 and TRBJ2-1, with TRBD2 matching over 9 bases. The CDR3 DNA reads as TGTGCCAGTACCGTAGCGGGAGACTCCTACAATGAGCAGTTCTTC. As protein: CASTVAGDSYNEQFF. The full variable domain, its missing parts supplied by reference TRBV19 and TRBJ2-1, is DGGITQSPKYLFRKEGQNVTLSCEQNLNHDAMYWYRQDPGQGLRLIYYSQIVNDFQKGDIAEGYSVSREKKESFPLTVTSAQKNPTAFYLCASTVAGDSYNEQFFGPGTRLTVL.